The 5 T cell receptor beta chains presented below share a single source sample, sequenced in a study of cytomegalovirus exposure and HLA in healthy donors. Primers: 60 Vbeta forward and 13 Jbeta reverse. Profiling relied on immunoSEQ multiplex PCR, and the TCRdb table lists in-frame clones only, not all of them. The sample records 200,000 or so clones, 82% being singletons. The sample taken for sequencing was PBMCs. The receptors were gathered from a woman aged 40-49 years in good health and CMV-seronegative.

This clone has just one count. The rearrangement uses TRBV7-6 and TRBJ2-5; 11 bases are a match to TRBD2. This CDR3 has 16 amino acids. With 7 bases clipped from V and 5 bases from J, the junction kept 12 bases outside the gene matches. The germline V gene has CDR1 SGHVS and CDR2 FNYEAQ. The CDR3 nucleotides read TGTGCCAGCACCCCCCCCCTACTAGCGGGAGACGAGACCCAGTACTTC. It encodes CASTPPLLAGDETQYF. Full variable domain (remainder filled in from reference TRBV7-6 and TRBJ2-5): GAGVSQSPRYKVTKRGQDVALRCDPISGHVSLYWYRQALGQGPEFLTYFNYEAQQDKSGLPNDRFSAERPEGSISTLTIQRTEQRDSAMYRCASTPPLLAGDETQYFGPGTRLLVL.

The chain links TRBV5-1 to TRBJ2-3; tentatively, D is TRBD2 (6 bases). The V gene's germline CDR1 is SGHRS and CDR2 YFSETQ. The CDR3 has 14 amino acids. Trimming removed 0 bases from V and 6 bases from J, with 11 bases in between. This CDR3 is CASSLGGVHDTQYF. In DNA form, the CDR3 reads TGCGCCAGCAGCTTGGGGGGGGTGCACGATACGCAGTATTTT.

The chain is built from TRBV7-9 and TRBJ1-2; a possible D gene is TRBD1 (5 bases). This CDR3 contains 13 residues. The germline V gene encodes CDR1 SEHNR and CDR2 FQNEAQ (reference sequence). V lost 5 bases and J lost 3, with 10 bases in between. The CDR3 bases are TGTGCCAGCAGCCCCGGGGGGGACTATGGCTACACCTTC. It yields the protein CASSPGGDYGYTF.

The CDR3 coding sequence is TGTGCCAGCAGCAGCGGGCTAGCGGGAGACAATGAGCAGTTCTTC. This encodes CASSSGLAGDNEQFF. The rearrangement links TRBV7-2 to TRBJ2-1; TRBD2 matches at 10 bases. Germline V lookup: CDR1 SGHTA, CDR2 FQGNSA. V was pared by 5 bases and J by 5 bases, with 6 bases of the junction left unmatched. The CDR3 loop spans 15 amino acids. The entire variable domain, with the rest obtained from reference TRBV7-2 and TRBJ2-1, is as follows: GAGVSQSPSNKVTEKGKDVELRCDPISGHTALYWYRQSLGQGLEFLIYFQGNSAPDKSGLPSDRFSAERTGGSVSTLTIQRTQQEDSAVYLCASSSGLAGDNEQFFGPGTRLTVL.

The chain links TRBV15 to TRBJ2-1; 7 nucleotides align to TRBD2. Trimming removed 5 bases from V and 4 bases from J; junction bases left unmatched: 11. Looked up from germline, CDR1 is LNHNV and CDR2 is YYDKDF (reference sequence). The length of the CDR3 is 16 residues. The chain's CDR3 is CATSAPKAGPYNEQFF. For the CDR3, the DNA is TGTGCCACCAGCGCGCCGAAAGCGGGACCTTACAATGAGCAGTTCTTC.